The 18 T cell receptor beta chains given below trace back to one sample, sequenced in a study of blood T cell repertoires in COVID-19 (dated by TCRdb to the early 2020s). The library was made by the immunoSEQ multiplex PCR assay. The clones in this table, taken by TCRdb from immuneACCESS, are in-frame only. Not every clone is retained; where verified, under half of the shortfall comes from an unresolved V gene, and the cause of the rest is unknown. Across this sample there are about 38,000 clones, with around four fifths seen only once. Under 5% of the sample is taken by the ten largest. What was sequenced was peripheral blood. Every receptor here comes from a man aged 50 to 59 with active COVID-19.

This clone was counted a few times. This chain links TRBV5-1 with TRBJ1-2, with D possibly being TRBD1 (6 bases). The CDR3 has 14 residues. Trimming cost V 0 bases and J 8 bases, with 14 bases left between them. From germline, CDR1 is SGHRS and CDR2 YFSETQ. The chain's CDR3 is CASSLVRGAYGYTF. The CDR3 DNA reads TGCGCCAGCAGCTTGGTTCGGGGGGCGTACGGCTACACCTTC.

V and J are TRBV5-6 and TRBJ2-2; 15 bases agree with TRBD2. This CDR3 region has 16 residues. Germline V gene data show CDR1 as SGHDT and CDR2 as YYEEEE. Unmatched junction bases numbered 13, after V lost 5 bases and J lost 14 bases. CDR3 coding DNA: TGTGCCAGCAGTTCATCCGGACTAGCGGGGGGGCTCGATCTGTTTTTT. Encoded protein: CASSSSGLAGGLDLFF. The full variable domain, its missing parts supplied by reference TRBV5-6 and TRBJ2-2, is DAGVTQSPTHLIKTRGQQVTLRCSPKSGHDTVSWYQQALGQGPQFIFQYYEEEERQRGNFPDRFSGHQFPNYSSELNVNALLLGDSALYLCASSSSGLAGGLDLFFGEGSRLTVL.

This chain joins TRBV5-8 and TRBJ2-7; D gene ambiguous. Deletions cut 4 bases from V and 6 bases from J, with 14 bases between. The CDR3 has 13 amino acids. CDR1 is SGHTS and CDR2 is YDEGEE in the germline V gene. CDR3 region: CASSPFQVGEQYF. The CDR3 bases are TGTGCCAGCAGCCCATTCCAGGTCGGCGAGCAGTACTTC.

The V call is TRBV28, the J call TRBJ2-7, with 11 bases matching TRBD1. The germline V gene has CDR1 MDHEN and CDR2 SYDVKM. Trimming cost V 2 bases and J 5 bases; bases outside gene matches: 2. CDR3 size: 14 residues. The CDR3 spells CASSLGTGGNEQYF. In nucleotides, the CDR3 is TGTGCCAGCAGTTTAGGGACAGGGGGAAACGAGCAGTACTTC.

This sequence joins TRBV19 and TRBJ1-5; D is possibly TRBD1 (6 bases). Germline CDR1 LNHDA, CDR2 SQIVND (reference sequence). Trimming cost V 3 bases and J 6 bases, with 12 bases left between them. The CDR3 consists of 14 residues. In nucleotides, the CDR3 is TGTGCCAGTAGTATTCAGGGGTCGAGTCAGCCCCAGCATTTT. Translated, it gives CASSIQGSSQPQHF.

This chain joins TRBV6-4 and TRBJ2-1, with TRBD1 matching 8 bases. This CDR3 has 13 amino acids. Germline values: CDR1 MRHNA, CDR2 SNTAGT. After removal of 3 bases from V and 10 bases from J, the junction contained 5 bases not matched to a gene. This CDR3 reads CASSEQGEREQFF. The CDR3 region has the DNA TGTGCCAGCAGTGAACAGGGGGAGCGGGAGCAGTTCTTC.

The V gene is TRBV28, the J gene TRBJ1-1; weak D call: TRBD1 (5 bases). The CDR3 is 12 residues long. Germline V gene sequence: CDR1 MDHEN, CDR2 SYDVKM. CDR3: CVSGNMNTEAFF. The CDR3 nucleotides read TGTGTGTCAGGGAACATGAACACTGAAGCTTTCTTT.

V gene TRBV29-1 combines with J gene TRBJ2-1; a possible D gene is TRBD1 (5 bases). V lost 4 bases and J lost 6, with 19 bases in between. Germline-derived CDR1 and CDR2 are SQVTM and ANQGSEA. The CDR3 spans 15 residues. The CDR3 here is CSVVEGAKRGNEQFF. The CDR3 nucleotides are TGCAGCGTTGTTGAAGGGGCGAAGCGCGGCAATGAGCAGTTCTTC.

The V and J genes are TRBV7-6 and TRBJ2-1; no firm D call. Germline V gene sequence: CDR1 SGHVS, CDR2 FNYEAQ. With 5 bases removed from V and 6 bases from J, the gap between germline ends came to 17 bases. The CDR3 is 15 amino acids. CDR3 in amino acids: CASSPSAPRGNEQFF. Here the CDR3 DNA reads TGTGCCAGCAGCCCCTCAGCGCCAAGAGGCAATGAGCAGTTCTTC.

The V gene is TRBV9, the J gene TRBJ2-7, with TRBD1 matching over 7 bases. Germline-derived CDR1 and CDR2 are SGDLS and YYNGEE. V lost 2 bases and J lost 5; bases outside the gene matches: 10. The CDR3 covers 15 residues. The CDR3: CASSVRQGQTDEQYF. The CDR3 region has the DNA TGTGCCAGCAGCGTTAGACAGGGTCAGACTGACGAGCAGTACTTC. Based on the CDR3 plus reference TRBV9 and TRBJ2-7, the full variable domain is DSGVTQTPKHLITATGQRVTLRCSPRSGDLSVYWYQQSLDQGLQFLIQYYNGEERAKGNILERFSAQQFPDLHSELNLSSLELGDSALYFCASSVRQGQTDEQYFGPGTRLTVT.

The gene calls are TRBV19 and TRBJ1-2; 8 bases are shared with TRBD1. The V segment lost 3 bases and the J segment 5 bases; nucleotides outside the gene matches: 8. The CDR3 extends over 15 amino acids. Germline CDR1 and CDR2: LNHDA and SQIVND (reference sequence). CDR3 in amino acids: CASSIQGANRYGYTF. DNA for the CDR3: TGTGCCAGTAGTATCCAGGGGGCGAATCGGTATGGCTACACCTTC.

V gene TRBV19 combines with J gene TRBJ1-1; 7 bases fit TRBD1. The germline CDR1 and CDR2 sequences are LNHDA and SQIVND (reference sequence). The J segment lost 0 bases and the V segment lost 4 bases, leaving 5 bases of the junction unmatched. This CDR3 comprises 15 residues. In DNA form, the CDR3 reads TGTGCCAGTAGTAGAACAGGGGCGATGAACACTGAAGCTTTCTTT. Encoded protein: CASSRTGAMNTEAFF.

The chain employs TRBV11-2 and TRBJ2-1; 10 bases are shared with TRBD2. Germline V gene sequence: CDR1 SGHAT, CDR2 FQNNGV. V was clipped by 1 base and J by 6 bases; unmatched bases: 3. This CDR3 spans 15 amino acids. CDR3 coding DNA: TGTGCCAGCAGCTTAGGTAGCGGGGGGATCAATGAGCAGTTCTTC. Encoded protein: CASSLGSGGINEQFF.

This clone was detected only once. The chain employs TRBV4-2 and TRBJ2-3; 13 nucleotides align to TRBD2. With V trimmed by 0 bases and J by 4 bases, 4 bases remained unmatched. Germline V gene lookup returns CDR1 LGHNA and CDR2 YNFKEQ. This CDR3 is 17 amino acids long. Here the CDR3 DNA reads TGTGCCAGCAGCCAAGATCACACTAGCGGGGGGGCAGATACGCAGTATTTT. Its protein is CASSQDHTSGGADTQYF.

The chain is built from TRBV4-3 and TRBJ1-2; D is possibly TRBD1 (6 bases). Trimming removed 1 base at V and 3 bases at J, with 9 bases between. The CDR3 has 14 residues. Germline V gene sequence: CDR1 LGHNA, CDR2 YSLEER. In nucleotides, the CDR3 is TGCGCCAGCAGCCAAGTCGCAGGGGACTATGGCTACACCTTC. This sequence encodes CASSQVAGDYGYTF.

The J gene is TRBJ1-1, the V gene TRBV19, with TRBD1 as a possible D gene (6 bases). V dropped 3 bases and J dropped 3 bases, with 20 bases sitting between them. The CDR3 extends over 17 amino acids. The germline V gene has CDR1 LNHDA and CDR2 SQIVND (reference sequence). The CDR3 here is CASSIQAGVNRDTEAFF. The DNA for the CDR3 is TGTGCCAGTAGTATTCAGGCAGGGGTAAACCGGGACACTGAAGCTTTCTTT. The whole variable domain, filled in from reference TRBV19 and TRBJ1-1, reads DGGITQSPKYLFRKEGQNVTLSCEQNLNHDAMYWYRQDPGQGLRLIYYSQIVNDFQKGDIAEGYSVSREKKESFPLTVTSAQKNPTAFYLCASSIQAGVNRDTEAFFGQGTRLTVV.

This rearrangement joins TRBV10-3 to TRBJ1-1; the D gene is possibly TRBD1 (5 bases). The germline V and J ends were trimmed by 2 bases and 3 bases, with 7 bases remaining between them. Germline CDR1 is ENHRY and CDR2 is SYGVKD. The CDR3 is 13 residues long. This CDR3 reads CAISEDRDTEAFF. CDR3 bases: TGTGCCATCAGTGAGGACAGAGACACTGAAGCTTTCTTT.

The chain employs TRBV9 and TRBJ1-6; D not resolved. This CDR3 has 14 amino acids. CDR1 is SGDLS and CDR2 is YYNGEE in the germline V gene. The V end lost 4 bases, the J end lost 8 bases, and 13 bases lay between the germline ends. As DNA, the CDR3 is TGTGCCAGCAGCCTAGGGTCGGTGTATTCACCCCTCCACTTT. This translates into CASSLGSVYSPLHF.